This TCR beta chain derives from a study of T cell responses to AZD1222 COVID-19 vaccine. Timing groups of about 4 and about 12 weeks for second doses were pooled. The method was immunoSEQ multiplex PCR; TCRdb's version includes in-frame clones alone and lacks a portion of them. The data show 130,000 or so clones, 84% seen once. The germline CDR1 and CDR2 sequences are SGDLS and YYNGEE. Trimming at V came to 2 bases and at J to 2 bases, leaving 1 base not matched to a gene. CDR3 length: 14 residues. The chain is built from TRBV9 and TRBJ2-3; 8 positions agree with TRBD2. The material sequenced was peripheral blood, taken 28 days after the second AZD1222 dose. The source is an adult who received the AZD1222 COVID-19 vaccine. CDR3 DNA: TGTGCCAGCAGCGTTAGCGGGGCCACAGATACGCAGTATTTT. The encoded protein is CASSVSGATDTQYF.